What follows describes a single TCR beta chain. Its antigen is undetermined. Germline values: CDR1 SGHVS, CDR2 FNYEAQ. J gave up 4 bases and V 0 bases, and 8 bases lay outside the gene matches. The CDR3 sequence is 17 residues long. The record originates from a study of T cell clonotyping in hematopoietic cell transplantation. Overall study results and limits: Broader posttransplant TCR repertoire diversity was predicted by graft donor and pretransplant recipient Inverse Simpson Index values. Cells were unsorted, so CD4 and CD8 contributions were not separated. Pathologically expanded recipient clonotypes increased progressively from day 30 to day 180 as diversity fell.

Profiling relied on immunoSEQ multiplex PCR, and the TCRdb table lists in-frame clones only, not all of them. The sample lists fewer than 15,000 clones; 75% to 95% were seen once. Sequencing input: peripheral blood mononuclear cells. This chain joins TRBV7-6 and TRBJ2-7; 11 nucleotides align to TRBD2. This TCR was recovered from a young man in good health. Some clones in this sample may be carry-over from other donors' samples. DNA of the CDR3: TGTGCCAGCAGCTTAGCTGCCACTAGCGGGAGTGGATACGAGCAGTACTTC. It translates to CASSLAATSGSGYEQYF.